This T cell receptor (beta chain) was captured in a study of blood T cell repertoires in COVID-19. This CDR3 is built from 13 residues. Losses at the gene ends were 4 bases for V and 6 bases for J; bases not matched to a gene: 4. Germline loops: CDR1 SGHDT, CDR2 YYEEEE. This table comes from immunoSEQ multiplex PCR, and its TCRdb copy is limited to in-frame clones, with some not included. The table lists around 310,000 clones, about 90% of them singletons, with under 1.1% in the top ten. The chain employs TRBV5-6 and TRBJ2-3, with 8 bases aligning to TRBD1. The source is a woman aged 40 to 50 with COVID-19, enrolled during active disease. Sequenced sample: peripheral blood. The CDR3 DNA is TGTGCCAGCAGCGTGACAGGGGTCGATACGCAGTATTTT. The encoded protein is CASSVTGVDTQYF.